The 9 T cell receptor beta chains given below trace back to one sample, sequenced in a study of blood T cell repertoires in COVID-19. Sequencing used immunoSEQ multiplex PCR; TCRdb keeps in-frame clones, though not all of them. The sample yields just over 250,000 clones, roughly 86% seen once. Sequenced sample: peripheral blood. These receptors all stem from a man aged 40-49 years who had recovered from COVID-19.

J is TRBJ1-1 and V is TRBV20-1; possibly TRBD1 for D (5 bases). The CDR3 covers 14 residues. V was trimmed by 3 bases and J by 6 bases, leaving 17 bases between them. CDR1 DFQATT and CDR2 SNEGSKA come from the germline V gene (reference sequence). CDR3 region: CSASRGLNGAEAFF. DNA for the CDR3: TGCAGTGCTAGTAGGGGCCTCAATGGGGCTGAAGCTTTCTTT.

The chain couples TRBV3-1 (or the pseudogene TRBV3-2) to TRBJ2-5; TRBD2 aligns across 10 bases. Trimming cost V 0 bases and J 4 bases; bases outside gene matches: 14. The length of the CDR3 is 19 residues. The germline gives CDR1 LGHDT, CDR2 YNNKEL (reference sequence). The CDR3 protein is CASSQDLPPGAGGRETQYF. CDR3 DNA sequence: TGTGCCAGCAGCCAAGATCTACCCCCCGGAGCGGGAGGGCGAGAGACCCAGTACTTC.

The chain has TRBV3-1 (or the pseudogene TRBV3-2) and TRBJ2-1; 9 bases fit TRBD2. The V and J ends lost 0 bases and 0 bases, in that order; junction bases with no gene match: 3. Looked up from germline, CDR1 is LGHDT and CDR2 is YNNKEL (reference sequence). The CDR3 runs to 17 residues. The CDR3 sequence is CASSQEIAGASYNEQFF. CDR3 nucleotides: TGTGCCAGCAGCCAAGAGATAGCGGGGGCCTCCTACAATGAGCAGTTCTTC.

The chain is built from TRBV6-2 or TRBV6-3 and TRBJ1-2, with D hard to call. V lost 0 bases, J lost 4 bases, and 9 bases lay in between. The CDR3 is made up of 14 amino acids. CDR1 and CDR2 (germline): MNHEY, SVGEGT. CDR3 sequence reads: CASSYSIVGYGYTF. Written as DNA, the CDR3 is TGTGCCAGCAGTTACTCGATCGTCGGCTATGGCTACACCTTC.

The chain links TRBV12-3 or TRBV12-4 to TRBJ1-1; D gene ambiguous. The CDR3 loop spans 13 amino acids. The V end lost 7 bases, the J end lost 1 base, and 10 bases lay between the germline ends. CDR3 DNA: TGTGCCAGCACCCCGGTCCGGAACACTGAAGCTTTCTTT. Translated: CASTPVRNTEAFF.

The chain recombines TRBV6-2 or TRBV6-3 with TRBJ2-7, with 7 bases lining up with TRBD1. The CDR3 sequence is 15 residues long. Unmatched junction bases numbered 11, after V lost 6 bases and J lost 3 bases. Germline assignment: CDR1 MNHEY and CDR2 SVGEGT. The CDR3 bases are TGTGCCAGCAGCTATTATGACAGGGCATTCTACGAGCAGTACTTC. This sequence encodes CASSYYDRAFYEQYF.

CDR3 nucleotides: TGTGCCAGCAGTATCACGGGTAGCACAGATACGCAGTATTTT. This sequence encodes CASSITGSTDTQYF. The chain uses TRBV25-1 and TRBJ2-3, with D uncertain. CDR1 is MGHDK and CDR2 is SYGVNS in the germline V gene. The CDR3 covers 14 residues. Trimming cost V 5 bases and J 0 bases, with 9 bases left between them.

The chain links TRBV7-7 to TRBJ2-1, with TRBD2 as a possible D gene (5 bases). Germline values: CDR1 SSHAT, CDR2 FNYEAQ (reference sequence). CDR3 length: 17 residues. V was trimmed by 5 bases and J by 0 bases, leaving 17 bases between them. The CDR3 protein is CASSPLSVASSYNEQFF. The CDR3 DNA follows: TGTGCCAGCAGCCCTCTTAGCGTCGCGAGCTCCTACAATGAGCAGTTCTTC.

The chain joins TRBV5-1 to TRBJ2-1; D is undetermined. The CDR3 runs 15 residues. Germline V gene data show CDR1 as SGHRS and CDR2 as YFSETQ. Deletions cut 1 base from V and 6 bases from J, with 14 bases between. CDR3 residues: CASSLIPLLGNEQFF. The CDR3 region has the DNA TGCGCCAGCAGCTTGATACCACTGCTTGGCAATGAGCAGTTCTTC.